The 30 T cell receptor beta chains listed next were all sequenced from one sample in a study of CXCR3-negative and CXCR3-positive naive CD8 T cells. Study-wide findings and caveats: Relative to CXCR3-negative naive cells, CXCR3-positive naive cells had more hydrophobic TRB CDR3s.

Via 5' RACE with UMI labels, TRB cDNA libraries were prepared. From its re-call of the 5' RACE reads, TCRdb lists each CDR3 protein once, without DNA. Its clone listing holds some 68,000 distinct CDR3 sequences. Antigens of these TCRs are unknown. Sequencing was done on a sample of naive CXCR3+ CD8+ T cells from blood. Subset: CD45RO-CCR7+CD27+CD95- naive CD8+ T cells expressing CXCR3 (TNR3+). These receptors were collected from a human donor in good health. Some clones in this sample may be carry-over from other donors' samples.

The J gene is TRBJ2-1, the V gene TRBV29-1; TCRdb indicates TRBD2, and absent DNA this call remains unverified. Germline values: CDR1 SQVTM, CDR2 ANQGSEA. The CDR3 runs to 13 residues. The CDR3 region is CSVEREGSNEQFF.

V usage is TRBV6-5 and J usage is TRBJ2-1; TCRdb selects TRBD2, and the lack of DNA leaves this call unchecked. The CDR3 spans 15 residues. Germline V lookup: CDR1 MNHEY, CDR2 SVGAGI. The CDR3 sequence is CASSLTGTSYNEQFF.

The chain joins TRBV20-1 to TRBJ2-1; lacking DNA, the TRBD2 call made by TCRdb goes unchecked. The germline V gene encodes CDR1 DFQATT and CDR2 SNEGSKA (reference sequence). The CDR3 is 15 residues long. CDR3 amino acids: CSARLQRGSYNEQFF.

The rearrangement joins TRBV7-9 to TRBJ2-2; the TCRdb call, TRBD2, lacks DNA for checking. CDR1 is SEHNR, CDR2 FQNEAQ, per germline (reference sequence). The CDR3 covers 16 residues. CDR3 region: CASSWGTELNTGELFF.

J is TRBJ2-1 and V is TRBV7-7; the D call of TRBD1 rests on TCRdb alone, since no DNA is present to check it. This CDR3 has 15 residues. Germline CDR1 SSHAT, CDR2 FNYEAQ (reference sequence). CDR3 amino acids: CASSAGTRVDNEQFF.

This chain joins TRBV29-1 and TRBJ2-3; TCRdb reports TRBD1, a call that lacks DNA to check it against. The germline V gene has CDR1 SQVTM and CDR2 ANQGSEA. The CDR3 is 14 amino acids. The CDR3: CSVPQGVGTDTQYF.

Here the CDR3 reads CASTKRQGAIGELFF. The V and J genes are TRBV3-1 and TRBJ2-2; the D gene TCRdb calls, TRBD1, cannot be checked with no DNA. The CDR3 covers 15 residues. Germline V gene data show CDR1 as LGHDT and CDR2 as YNNKEL (reference sequence).

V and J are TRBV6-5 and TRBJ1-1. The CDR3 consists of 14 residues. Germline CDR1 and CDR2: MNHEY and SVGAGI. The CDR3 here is CASSYSRMNTEAFF.

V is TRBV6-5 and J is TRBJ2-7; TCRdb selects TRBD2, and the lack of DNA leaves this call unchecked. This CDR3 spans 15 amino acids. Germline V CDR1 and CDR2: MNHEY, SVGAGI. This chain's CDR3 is CASSYGTSASYEQYF.

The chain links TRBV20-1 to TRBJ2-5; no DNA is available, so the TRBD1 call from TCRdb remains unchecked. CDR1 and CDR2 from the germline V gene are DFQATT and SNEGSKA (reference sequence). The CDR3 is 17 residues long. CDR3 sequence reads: CSASLVRGAPFQETQYF.

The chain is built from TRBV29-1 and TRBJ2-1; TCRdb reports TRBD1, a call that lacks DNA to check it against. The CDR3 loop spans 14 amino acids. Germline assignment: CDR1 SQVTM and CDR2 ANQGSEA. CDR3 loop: CSVEGRRDYNEQFF.

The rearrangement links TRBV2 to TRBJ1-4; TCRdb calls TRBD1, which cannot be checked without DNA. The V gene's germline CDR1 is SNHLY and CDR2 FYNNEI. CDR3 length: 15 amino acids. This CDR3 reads CASSEGQALNEKLFF.

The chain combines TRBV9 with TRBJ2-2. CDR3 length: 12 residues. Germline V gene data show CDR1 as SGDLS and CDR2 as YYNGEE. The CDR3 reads CASSANTGELFF. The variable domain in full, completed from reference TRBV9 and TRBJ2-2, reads DSGVTQTPKHLITATGQRVTLRCSPRSGDLSVYWYQQSLDQGLQFLIQYYNGEERAKGNILERFSAQQFPDLHSELNLSSLELGDSALYFCASSANTGELFFGEGSRLTVL.

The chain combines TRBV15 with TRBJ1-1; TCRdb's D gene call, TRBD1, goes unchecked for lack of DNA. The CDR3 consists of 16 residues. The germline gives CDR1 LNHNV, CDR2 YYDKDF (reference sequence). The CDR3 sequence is CATSREVRGGESEAFF.

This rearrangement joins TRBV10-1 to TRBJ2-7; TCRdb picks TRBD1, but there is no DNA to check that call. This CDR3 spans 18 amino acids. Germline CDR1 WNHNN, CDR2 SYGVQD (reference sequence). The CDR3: CASSVGWDEGHGIYEQYF.

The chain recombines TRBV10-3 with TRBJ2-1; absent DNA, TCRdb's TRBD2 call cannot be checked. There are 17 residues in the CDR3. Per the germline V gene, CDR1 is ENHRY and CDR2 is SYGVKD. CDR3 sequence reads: CAISESMTSGVLNEQFF.

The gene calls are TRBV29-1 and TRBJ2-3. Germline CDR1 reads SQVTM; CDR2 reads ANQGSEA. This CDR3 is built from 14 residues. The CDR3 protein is CSVEQLRDTDTQYF.

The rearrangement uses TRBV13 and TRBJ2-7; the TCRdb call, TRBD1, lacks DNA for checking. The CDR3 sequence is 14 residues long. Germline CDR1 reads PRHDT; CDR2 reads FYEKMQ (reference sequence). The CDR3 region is CASSYRDRSYEQYF.

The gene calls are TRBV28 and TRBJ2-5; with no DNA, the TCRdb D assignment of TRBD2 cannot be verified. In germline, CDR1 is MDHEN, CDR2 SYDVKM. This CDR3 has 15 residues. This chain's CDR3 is CASSLSWREGETQYF. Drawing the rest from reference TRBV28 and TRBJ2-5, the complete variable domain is DVKVTQSSRYLVKRTGEKVFLECVQDMDHENMFWYRQDPGLGLRLIYFSYDVKMKEKGDIPEGYSVSREKKERFSLILESASTNQTSMYLCASSLSWREGETQYFGPGTRLLVL.

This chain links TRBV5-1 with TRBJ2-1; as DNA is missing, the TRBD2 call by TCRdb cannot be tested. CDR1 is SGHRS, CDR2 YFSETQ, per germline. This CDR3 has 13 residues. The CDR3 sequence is CASSFSGINEQFF.

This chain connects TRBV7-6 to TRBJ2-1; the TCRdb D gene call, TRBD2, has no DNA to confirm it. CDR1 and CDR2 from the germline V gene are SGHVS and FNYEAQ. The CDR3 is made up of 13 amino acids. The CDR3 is CASSLEREYEQFF.

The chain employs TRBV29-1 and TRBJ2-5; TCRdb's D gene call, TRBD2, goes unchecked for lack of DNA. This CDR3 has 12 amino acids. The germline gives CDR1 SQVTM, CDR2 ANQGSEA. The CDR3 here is CSVEKREGTQYF. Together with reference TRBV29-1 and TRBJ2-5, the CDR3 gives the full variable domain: SAVISQKPSRDICQRGTSLTIQCQVDSQVTMMFWYRQQPGQSLTLIATANQGSEATYESGFVIDKFPISRPNLTFSTLTVSNMSPEDSSIYLCSVEKREGTQYFGPGTRLLVL.

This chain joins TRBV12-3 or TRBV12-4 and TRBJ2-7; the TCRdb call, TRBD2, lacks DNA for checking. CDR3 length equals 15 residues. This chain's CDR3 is CASSARTSATYEQYF.

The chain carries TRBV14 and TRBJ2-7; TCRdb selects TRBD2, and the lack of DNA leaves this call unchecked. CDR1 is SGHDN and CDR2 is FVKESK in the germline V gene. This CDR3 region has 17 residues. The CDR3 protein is CASSLKPPGLISYEQYF.

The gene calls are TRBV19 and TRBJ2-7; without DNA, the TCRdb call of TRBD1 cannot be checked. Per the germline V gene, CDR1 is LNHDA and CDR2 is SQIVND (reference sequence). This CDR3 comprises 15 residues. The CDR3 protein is CASSIGWTGWDEQYF.

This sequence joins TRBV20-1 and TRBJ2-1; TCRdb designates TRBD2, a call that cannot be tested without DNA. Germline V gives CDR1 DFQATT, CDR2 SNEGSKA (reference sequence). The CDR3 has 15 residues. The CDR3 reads CSAVEVAGLYNEQFF.

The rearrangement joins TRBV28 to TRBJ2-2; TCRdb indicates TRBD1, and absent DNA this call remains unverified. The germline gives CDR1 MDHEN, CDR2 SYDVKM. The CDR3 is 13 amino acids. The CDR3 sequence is CASRRRGAGELFF.

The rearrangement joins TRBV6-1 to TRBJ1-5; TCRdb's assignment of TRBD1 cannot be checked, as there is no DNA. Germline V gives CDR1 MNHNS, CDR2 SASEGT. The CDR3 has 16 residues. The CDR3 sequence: CASRTGLTDSNQPQHF.

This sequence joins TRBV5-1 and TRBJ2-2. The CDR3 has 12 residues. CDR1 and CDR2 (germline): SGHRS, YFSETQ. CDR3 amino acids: CASSWDSGELFF.

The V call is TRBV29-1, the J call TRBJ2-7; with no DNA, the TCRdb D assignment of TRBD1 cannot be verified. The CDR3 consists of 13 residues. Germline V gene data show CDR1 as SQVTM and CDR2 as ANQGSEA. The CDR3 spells CSARDPSSYEQYF.